The T cell receptor (beta chain) under discussion was sequenced for a study of stem cell transplantation in POMP-related autoinflammatory disease. Whole-study results and caveats: Patients with PRAID showed a restricted number of unique TRB V-J gene pairings.

Libraries were prepared by immunoSEQ multiplex PCR; TCRdb keeps only in-frame clonotypes and omits some of them. The sample includes roughly 68,000 clones, more than 75% seen only once; the top ten take 0.6% to 0.8%. On this clone: Its antigen is unknown.

V lost 3 bases and J lost 5, with 11 bases in between. From germline, CDR1 is KGHSH and CDR2 LQKENI. This CDR3 is 14 amino acids long. The sequence came from a human patient with POMP-related autoinflammation and immune dysregulation (PRAID). The T cells may partly be graft donor cells. This chain uses TRBV18 with TRBJ2-1, with D uncertain. Sample: CD4+ T cells from PBMCs, taken after stem cell transplantation. DNA for the CDR3: TGTGCCAGCTCACCGATTCAGGCCGACAATGAGCAGTTCTTC. Translating it yields CASSPIQADNEQFF.